This entry lists 24 T cell receptor beta chains sequenced from one sample in a study of blood T cell repertoires in COVID-19. Here immunoSEQ multiplex PCR was the method, and the copy in TCRdb shows in-frame clones only, minus some. The sample records some 250,000 clones, roughly 89% being singletons. Sequenced material: peripheral blood. These receptors all stem from a young man who had recovered from COVID-19.

V and J are TRBV6-4 and TRBJ1-1, with D possibly being TRBD1 (5 bases). The CDR3 contains 13 residues. Germline CDR1 is MRHNA and CDR2 is SNTAGT. V was trimmed by 5 bases and J by 5 bases, leaving 12 bases between them. CDR3 nucleotides: TGTGCCAGCAGTCCCGGGGGAGGTACTGAAGCTTTCTTT. As protein: CASSPGGGTEAFF.

V is TRBV18 and J is TRBJ1-3; weak D call: TRBD1 (5 bases). Germline CDR1 and CDR2: KGHSH and LQKENI. V was clipped by 2 bases and J by 0 bases, with 8 bases between them. The CDR3 has 15 residues. CDR3 loop: CASSPSQGSGNTIYF. The CDR3, as DNA: TGTGCCAGCTCACCATCTCAGGGCTCTGGAAACACCATATATTTT.

The rearrangement links TRBV29-1 to TRBJ1-3; D is unclear. The germline V gene has CDR1 SQVTM and CDR2 ANQGSEA. Deletions cut 3 bases from V and 0 bases from J, with 6 bases between. The CDR3 is made up of 13 amino acids. In nucleotides, the CDR3 is TGCAGCGTTGACGCACTCTCTGGAAACACCATATATTTT. This gives the protein CSVDALSGNTIYF. The full variable domain, its missing parts supplied by reference TRBV29-1 and TRBJ1-3, is SAVISQKPSRDICQRGTSLTIQCQVDSQVTMMFWYRQQPGQSLTLIATANQGSEATYESGFVIDKFPISRPNLTFSTLTVSNMSPEDSSIYLCSVDALSGNTIYFGEGSWLTVV.

The chain links TRBV5-1 to TRBJ2-3; perhaps TRBD2 as D (6 bases). CDR3 length: 14 residues. Trimming removed 2 bases at V and 1 base at J, with 8 bases between. Germline V CDR1 and CDR2: SGHRS, YFSETQ. CDR3 amino acids: CASSFASGTDTQYF. CDR3 nucleotides: TGCGCCAGCAGCTTTGCTAGCGGCACAGATACGCAGTATTTT.

This chain connects TRBV11-2 to TRBJ1-1, with a weak D call TRBD1 (6 bases). Trimming removed 7 bases at V and 1 base at J, with 13 bases between. Germline CDR1 and CDR2: SGHAT and FQNNGV. This CDR3 spans 14 amino acids. The CDR3 loop is CASTITGPNTEAFF. The DNA of the CDR3 is TGTGCCAGCACCATAACAGGGCCGAACACTGAAGCTTTCTTT.

This clone showed up just a few times. The chain employs TRBV3-1 (or the pseudogene TRBV3-2) and TRBJ2-5; D may be TRBD2 (5 bases). Per the germline V gene, CDR1 is LGHDT and CDR2 is YNNKEL (reference sequence). The CDR3 is 16 amino acids. Trimming stripped 0 bases from V and 5 bases from J, with 16 bases between. As DNA, the CDR3 is TGTGCCAGCAGCCAAGATAGGCGGGCTCCTGGGGAGACCCAGTACTTC. Translation gives CASSQDRRAPGETQYF.

This chain joins TRBV3-1 (or the pseudogene TRBV3-2) and TRBJ2-2, with D possibly being TRBD2 (7 bases). This CDR3 region has 17 residues. V was cut by 3 bases and J by 5 bases, with 19 bases left in between. Looked up from germline, CDR1 is LGHDT and CDR2 is YNNKEL (reference sequence). In DNA, the CDR3 is TGTGCCAGCAGCCACGTTATTGGGCGGGGGCGAACCGGGGAGCTGTTTTTT. This codes for CASSHVIGRGRTGELFF.

This chain uses TRBV4-1 with TRBJ2-3; D is perhaps TRBD2 (7 bases). The CDR3 spans 15 residues. Germline CDR1 reads MGHRA; CDR2 reads YSYEKL. V lost 1 base and J lost 1, with 9 bases in between. The CDR3 sequence is CASSQAGGRTDTQYF. Written as DNA, the CDR3 is TGCGCCAGCAGCCAAGCCGGGGGGCGCACAGATACGCAGTATTTT.

This clone was seen just once. The chain employs TRBV18 and TRBJ2-3; 9 bases align to TRBD1. The CDR3 has 14 residues. V trimming: 0 bases; J trimming: 5 bases; junction bases outside the gene matches: 0. Germline values: CDR1 KGHSH, CDR2 LQKENI. This chain's CDR3 is CASSPPTGGDTQYF. In DNA, the CDR3 is TGTGCCAGCTCACCACCGACAGGGGGAGATACGCAGTATTTT.

This chain joins TRBV5-4 and TRBJ2-7; possible D gene TRBD1, 6 bases. Trimming left V 2 bases short and J 2 bases short, with 14 bases between. Germline assignment: CDR1 SGHNT and CDR2 YYREEE (reference sequence). The CDR3 runs to 15 residues. In nucleotides, the CDR3 is TGTGCCAGCAGCTTTGACCGGGGACAAACCTACGAGCAGTACTTC. It yields the protein CASSFDRGQTYEQYF. The whole variable domain, filled in from reference TRBV5-4 and TRBJ2-7, reads ETGVTQSPTHLIKTRGQQVTLRCSSQSGHNTVSWYQQALGQGPQFIFQYYREEENGRGNFPPRFSGLQFPNYSSELNVNALELDDSALYLCASSFDRGQTYEQYFGPGTRLTVT.

The gene calls are TRBV19 and TRBJ1-2; 7 bases agree with TRBD1. CDR1 and CDR2 from the germline V gene are LNHDA and SQIVND (reference sequence). V trimming: 5 bases; J trimming: 4 bases; junction bases outside the gene matches: 7. CDR3 length equals 14 residues. The CDR3 protein is CASSPGQPFYGYTF. CDR3 in DNA: TGTGCCAGTAGTCCGGGACAGCCCTTCTATGGCTACACCTTC.

This chain links TRBV6-5 with TRBJ2-3, with TRBD2 as a possible D gene (6 bases). The V and J ends lost 5 bases and 2 bases respectively, with 14 bases between them. CDR3 length: 15 amino acids. Germline loops: CDR1 MNHEY, CDR2 SVGAGI. For the CDR3, the DNA is TGTGCCAGCAGTCCTCAACTAGCTTTCACAGATACGCAGTATTTT. This gives the protein CASSPQLAFTDTQYF.

The gene calls are TRBV21-1 and TRBJ1-2. TRBV21-1 is recorded as a pseudogene. The CDR3 has 19 amino acids. The CDR3 sequence is CASSKGLITPEWRSYGYTF. CDR3 sequence (DNA): TGTGCCAGCAGCAAAGGCCTTATTACCCCTGAGTGGAGATCCTATGGCTACACCTTC.

This clone has only one observation. The genes are TRBV2 and TRBJ2-7, with 9 bases fitting TRBD2. The CDR3 length is 16 residues. Trimming took 0 bases from V and 5 from J; bases not matched to a gene: 8. Germline V gene data show CDR1 as SNHLY and CDR2 as FYNNEI. The DNA of the CDR3 is TGTGCCAGCAGTGAAGCTGGCCTAGCGGGGTCCCACGAGCAGTACTTC. Amino acid sequence: CASSEAGLAGSHEQYF.

This chain joins TRBV5-1 and TRBJ2-7, with D unresolved. Germline CDR1 SGHRS, CDR2 YFSETQ. The V end was cut by 2 bases, the J end by 0 bases, with 3 bases between. The CDR3 covers 12 residues. CDR3 coding DNA: TGCGCCAGCAGCTTACTCTCCTACGAGCAGTACTTC. Its protein is CASSLLSYEQYF. Full variable domain (missing parts from reference TRBV5-1 and TRBJ2-7): KAGVTQTPRYLIKTRGQQVTLSCSPISGHRSVSWYQQTPGQGLQFLFEYFSETQRNKGNFPGRFSGRQFSNSRSEMNVSTLELGDSALYLCASSLLSYEQYFGPGTRLTVT.

The chain couples TRBV3-1 (or the pseudogene TRBV3-2) to TRBJ2-2; D is ambiguous. The CDR3 sequence is 14 residues long. CDR1 is LGHDT and CDR2 is YNNKEL in the germline V gene (reference sequence). Trimming shortened V by 6 bases and J by 4 bases, and 12 bases separated the two germline ends. The CDR3 DNA is TGTGCCAGCAGTCCTCCATTCGGCACCGGGGAGCTGTTTTTT. Its protein is CASSPPFGTGELFF.

The V gene is TRBV7-8, the J gene TRBJ2-5; D remains ambiguous. Germline loops: CDR1 SGHVS, CDR2 FQNEAQ. CDR3 size: 14 residues. Trimming took 1 base from V and 5 from J, leaving 11 bases between them. The CDR3 here is CASSLGQAQETQYF. CDR3 sequence (DNA): TGTGCCAGCAGCTTAGGGCAGGCCCAGGAGACCCAGTACTTC. Full variable domain (remainder filled in from reference TRBV7-8 and TRBJ2-5): GAGVSQSPRYKVAKRGQDVALRCDPISGHVSLFWYQQALGQGPEFLTYFQNEAQLDKSGLPSDRFFAERPEGSVSTLKIQRTQQEDSAVYLCASSLGQAQETQYFGPGTRLLVL.

This clone has more than one count but fewer than ten. The chain is built from TRBV7-2 and TRBJ1-4, with D perhaps matching TRBD1 (6 bases). The CDR3 runs 17 residues. V was trimmed by 5 bases and J by 0 bases, leaving 16 bases between them. CDR1 is SGHTA, CDR2 FQGNSA, per germline. The CDR3 is CASSLSRGRATNEKLFF. DNA for the CDR3: TGTGCCAGCAGCCTTAGCAGGGGTCGTGCAACTAATGAAAAACTGTTTTTT.

CDR3 nucleotides: TGCGCCAGCAGCTTGGACAATGGAAACACCATATATTTT. Its translation is CASSLDNGNTIYF. This sequence joins TRBV5-1 and TRBJ1-3; D uncertain. This CDR3 comprises 13 residues. V lost 0 bases and J lost 3, with 4 bases in between. The germline V gene has CDR1 SGHRS and CDR2 YFSETQ. Variable domain in full (rest from reference TRBV5-1 and TRBJ1-3): KAGVTQTPRYLIKTRGQQVTLSCSPISGHRSVSWYQQTPGQGLQFLFEYFSETQRNKGNFPGRFSGRQFSNSRSEMNVSTLELGDSALYLCASSLDNGNTIYFGEGSWLTVV.

The rearrangement joins TRBV7-2 to TRBJ2-1; 10 bases are a match to TRBD2. Trimming at V came to 5 bases and at J to 9 bases, leaving 10 bases not matched to a gene. The CDR3 is 15 amino acids. Germline-derived CDR1 and CDR2 are SGHTA and FQGNSA. CDR3 protein: CASSPLAGAETEQFF. The DNA of the CDR3 is TGTGCCAGCAGCCCGCTAGCGGGGGCTGAGACTGAGCAGTTCTTC.

This chain links TRBV19 with TRBJ1-2; 7 bases match TRBD1. Germline V gene lookup returns CDR1 LNHDA and CDR2 SQIVND (reference sequence). V lost 4 bases to trimming and J lost 4 bases; unmatched junction nucleotides: 6. CDR3 length: 14 amino acids. The CDR3 coding sequence is TGTGCCAGTAGTAGTGGACAGGCTTCCTATGGCTACACCTTC. Protein: CASSSGQASYGYTF.

The rearrangement joins TRBV2 to TRBJ2-5; TRBD2 matches 8 bases. CDR3 size: 14 residues. Unmatched junction bases numbered 6, after V lost 5 bases and J lost 4 bases. Germline V gene data show CDR1 as SNHLY and CDR2 as FYNNEI. The CDR3 DNA follows: TGTGCCAGCAGTTATCCCGGGACTAGAGAGACCCAGTACTTC. It translates to CASSYPGTRETQYF.

On this clone itself: Distinct nucleotide sequences in the sample also encode this CDR3. CDR3 residues: CASSQGGGRSYEQYF. The CDR3 DNA is TGCGCCAGCAGCCAAGGCGGGGGCCGCTCCTACGAGCAGTACTTC. The chain links TRBV4-1 to TRBJ2-7; the D gene is possibly TRBD2 (7 bases). V gave up 1 base and J gave up 0 bases, with 10 bases separating them. The CDR3 length is 15 residues. From germline, CDR1 is MGHRA and CDR2 YSYEKL.

This chain uses TRBV7-2 with TRBJ2-2, with 9 bases aligning to TRBD1. Germline CDR1 reads SGHTA; CDR2 reads FQGNSA. The CDR3 length is 14 residues. V lost 5 bases and J lost 7; bases outside the gene matches: 5. For the CDR3, the DNA is TGTGCCAGCAGCCCGTTGACAGGGGGCGGGGAGCTGTTTTTT. This encodes CASSPLTGGGELFF.